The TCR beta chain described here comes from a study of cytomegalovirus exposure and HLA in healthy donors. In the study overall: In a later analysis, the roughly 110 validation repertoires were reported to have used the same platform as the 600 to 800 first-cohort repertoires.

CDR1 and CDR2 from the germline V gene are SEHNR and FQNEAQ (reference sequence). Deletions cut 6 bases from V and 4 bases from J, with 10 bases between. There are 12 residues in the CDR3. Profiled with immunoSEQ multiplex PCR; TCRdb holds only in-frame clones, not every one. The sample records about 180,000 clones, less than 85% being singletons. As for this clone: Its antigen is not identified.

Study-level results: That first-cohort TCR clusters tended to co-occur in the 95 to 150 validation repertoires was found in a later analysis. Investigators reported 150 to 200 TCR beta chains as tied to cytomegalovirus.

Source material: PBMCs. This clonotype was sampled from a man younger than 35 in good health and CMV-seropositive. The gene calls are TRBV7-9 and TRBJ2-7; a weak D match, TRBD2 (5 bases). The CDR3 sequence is CASSSVEYEQYF. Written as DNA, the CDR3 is TGTGCCAGCAGTAGCGTGGAGTACGAGCAGTACTTC.